This paragraph reports one TCR beta chain. What it binds is not known. The time point: baseline pretreatment blood. Treatment here: 15 Gy SBRT to primary tumor, nephrectomy 4 weeks later. After SBRT, blood was collected at 2 and 4 weeks, plus baseline. The data derive from a study of radiation and T cells in renal cell carcinoma. The overall study: Nephrectomy followed 15 Gy stereotactic body radiation by 4 weeks.

Points from the study as a whole: From baseline, blood top tumor clonotypes peaked at 2 weeks post-radiation.

Assay: immunoSEQ multiplex PCR; the TCRdb copy retains only in-frame clones and omits some. Of tens of thousands of clones listed, approximately 83% are singletons. J was trimmed by 7 bases and V by 5 bases; bases with no gene match: 6. The CDR3 has 12 amino acids. Germline CDR1 is SGHRS and CDR2 is YFSETQ. The receptor was isolated from a woman in her seventies with renal cell carcinoma. Sequenced here: blood, sampled from a patient whose treatment included radiotherapy and nephrectomy. V usage is TRBV5-1 and J usage is TRBJ2-7, with 7 nucleotides matching TRBD2. In nucleotides, the CDR3 is TGCGCCAGCAGAGCGGGGAGCTTTGAGCAGTACTTC. It translates to CASRAGSFEQYF.